These 20 T cell receptor beta chains originate from one sample sequenced in a study of technical replicates of blood from several donors. TCRdb keeps only in-frame clones here, not all; method: immunoSEQ multiplex PCR. The data contain some 60,000 clones, about 94% of them singletons. The specimen sequenced was PBMCs. These receptors originate from a human donor in good health. Some clones in this sample may be carry-over from other donors' samples.

The V and J genes are TRBV5-6 and TRBJ2-7; 8 positions match TRBD1. With V trimmed by 3 bases and J by 3 bases, 2 bases remained unmatched. Per germline, CDR1 SGHDT and CDR2 YYEEEE. The CDR3 covers 13 residues. CDR3 amino acids: CASSSDRVYEQYF. The CDR3 DNA follows: TGTGCCAGCAGCTCGGACAGGGTCTACGAGCAGTACTTC.

The V call is TRBV4-3, the J call TRBJ1-4, with D tentatively TRBD1 (6 bases). Germline V gene sequence: CDR1 LGHNA, CDR2 YSLEER. The CDR3 extends over 15 amino acids. The ends were cut back, 0 bases at V and 7 bases at J, with 12 bases in the middle. CDR3 in amino acids: CASSQERRGGEKLFF. The CDR3 DNA reads as TGCGCCAGCAGCCAAGAAAGGCGAGGGGGTGAAAAACTGTTTTTT.

The chain couples TRBV18 to TRBJ1-4; D is uncertain. Germline V gene lookup returns CDR1 KGHSH and CDR2 LQKENI. Trimming took off 3 bases at V and 6 bases at J, with 11 bases between the two ends. There are 14 residues in the CDR3. In nucleotides, the CDR3 is TGTGCCAGCTCACCCCCCCGACACGATGAAAAACTGTTTTTT. Protein sequence: CASSPPRHDEKLFF.

V gene TRBV15 combines with J gene TRBJ1-5, with TRBD1 matching 7 bases. The ends lost 2 bases at V and 5 bases at J; junction bases unmatched: 12. The CDR3 extends over 17 amino acids. From germline, CDR1 is LNHNV and CDR2 YYDKDF (reference sequence). CDR3 nucleotide sequence: TGTGCCACCAGCAGATCCATGCGCGACAGGGAAGATCAGCCCCAGCATTTT. Translated: CATSRSMRDREDQPQHF. Full variable domain (rest looked up from reference TRBV15 and TRBJ1-5): DAMVIQNPRYQVTQFGKPVTLSCSQTLNHNVMYWYQQKSSQAPKLLFHYYDKDFNNEADTPDNFQSRRPNTSFCFLDIRSPGLGDTAMYLCATSRSMRDREDQPQHFGDGTRLSIL.

V is TRBV6-5 and J is TRBJ2-5; a possible D gene is TRBD1 (6 bases). The V and J ends lost 0 bases and 1 base respectively, with 9 bases between them. This CDR3 has 15 residues. Germline lookup yields CDR1 MNHEY and CDR2 SVGAGI. DNA of the CDR3: TGTGCCAGCAGTTACTCGGAACAGGGCCAAGAGACCCAGTACTTC. Translation: CASSYSEQGQETQYF.

The rearrangement links TRBV18 to TRBJ2-7; D possibly corresponds to TRBD1 (5 bases). With 3 bases removed from V and 2 bases from J, the gap between germline ends came to 11 bases. CDR3 length: 14 amino acids. Germline V gives CDR1 KGHSH, CDR2 LQKENI. CDR3 loop: CASSPLDSTYEQYF. The CDR3 DNA reads as TGTGCCAGCTCACCTCTAGACAGTACCTACGAGCAGTACTTC.

The V gene is TRBV2, the J gene TRBJ2-3; 8 nucleotides align to TRBD1. Germline CDR1 and CDR2: SNHLY and FYNNEI. The CDR3 runs 16 residues. V trimming: 5 bases; J trimming: 6 bases; junction bases outside the gene matches: 13. The CDR3 is CASSPPSGQGSDTQYF. CDR3 in DNA: TGTGCCAGCAGTCCCCCCTCAGGACAGGGATCTGATACGCAGTATTTT.

The DNA of the CDR3 is TGCAGCGTTGAAGATCGAGTTTACGAGCAGTACTTC. It yields the protein CSVEDRVYEQYF. The chain couples TRBV29-1 to TRBJ2-7; no clear D. Germline CDR1 SQVTM, CDR2 ANQGSEA. This CDR3 spans 12 amino acids. V was pared by 0 bases and J by 4 bases, with 7 bases between.

The V and J genes are TRBV2 and TRBJ2-3; D remains unclear. Germline CDR1 is SNHLY and CDR2 is FYNNEI. With 2 bases removed from V and 1 base from J, the gap between germline ends came to 7 bases. The CDR3 sequence is 14 residues long. CDR3 coding DNA: TGTGCCAGCAGTGAATCGGTAGGCACAGATACGCAGTATTTT. The encoded protein is CASSESVGTDTQYF.

The chain carries TRBV13 and TRBJ1-1; 7 nucleotides agree with TRBD1. Germline CDR1 PRHDT, CDR2 FYEKMQ (reference sequence). V lost 5 bases to trimming and J lost 10 bases; unmatched junction nucleotides: 19. The CDR3 extends over 16 amino acids. CDR3 region: CASSMTGTTNAQGAFF. The CDR3 region has the DNA TGTGCCAGCAGCATGACAGGGACGACAAACGCGCAGGGAGCTTTCTTT.

The chain combines TRBV11-1 with TRBJ1-5; 7 nucleotides align to TRBD1. Trimming at V came to 4 bases and at J to 6 bases, leaving 3 bases not matched to a gene. The CDR3 loop spans 13 amino acids. CDR1 and CDR2 from the germline V gene are SGHAT and FQDESV (reference sequence). CDR3 sequence (DNA): TGTGCCAGCAGCTCACGACAGGGTCAGCCCCAGCATTTT. This translates into CASSSRQGQPQHF. Variable domain in full (rest from reference TRBV11-1 and TRBJ1-5): EAEVAQSPRYKITEKSQAVAFWCDPISGHATLYWYRQILGQGPELLVQFQDESVVDDSQLPKDRFSAERLKGVDSTLKIQPAELGDSAMYLCASSSRQGQPQHFGDGTRLSIL.

J is TRBJ2-7 and V is TRBV7-9; 7 positions match TRBD1. Germline trimming cut 2 bases from V and 7 bases from J; bases unmatched to any gene: 8. Germline V gives CDR1 SEHNR, CDR2 FQNEAQ (reference sequence). The CDR3 has 14 amino acids. The CDR3 DNA is TGTGCCAGCAGCTTAATACAGGGGAGAGGGGAGCAGTACTTC. Translated: CASSLIQGRGEQYF.

The J gene is TRBJ1-2, the V gene TRBV2, with D tentatively TRBD1 (6 bases). Germline V gene sequence: CDR1 SNHLY, CDR2 FYNNEI. Deletions cut 6 bases from V and 3 bases from J, with 23 bases between. The CDR3 length is 17 residues. CDR3 region: CASRETGFRPPHYGYTF. The DNA of the CDR3 is TGTGCCAGCAGAGAGACAGGCTTTAGACCCCCACACTATGGCTACACCTTC. Full variable domain (rest looked up from reference TRBV2 and TRBJ1-2): EPEVTQTPSHQVTQMGQEVILRCVPISNHLYFYWYRQILGQKVEFLVSFYNNEISEKSEIFDDQFSVERPDGSNFTLKIRSTKLEDSAMYFCASRETGFRPPHYGYTFGSGTRLTVV.

The rearrangement uses TRBV10-3 and TRBJ2-7; no firm D call. The germline gives CDR1 ENHRY, CDR2 SYGVKD. This CDR3 has 13 residues. The V gene lost 2 bases and the J gene lost 7 bases, with 12 bases spanning the gap. The CDR3 sequence: CAISEAFLREQYF. As DNA, the CDR3 is TGTGCCATCAGTGAGGCCTTCCTACGGGAGCAGTACTTC.

DNA of the CDR3: TGTGCCAGCAGCCTGGGACAAGCCTTTGGAAACACCATATATTTT. Protein product: CASSLGQAFGNTIYF. V and J are TRBV4-2 and TRBJ1-3, with D perhaps matching TRBD1 (6 bases). Germline lookup yields CDR1 LGHNA and CDR2 YNFKEQ. Between the trimmed V and J ends, which lost 4 bases and 3 bases, there was a span of 13 bases. The CDR3 runs 15 residues.

The count of this clone is one. V gene TRBV27 combines with J gene TRBJ2-7; D not resolved. CDR1 and CDR2 (germline): MNHEY, SMNVEV (reference sequence). V shed 5 bases and J shed 1 base, with 9 bases lying between them. The CDR3 is 13 residues long. The CDR3 DNA sequence: TGTGCCAGCAGTGAAGCAGGATCCTACGAGCAGTACTTC. Protein sequence: CASSEAGSYEQYF.

The J gene is TRBJ2-1, the V gene TRBV7-3, with D unclear. The length of the CDR3 is 16 residues. Germline CDR1 is SGHTA and CDR2 is FQGTGA. Trimming took 1 base from V and 0 from J, leaving 10 bases between them. The chain's CDR3 is CASSLNGGVSYNEQFF. In nucleotides, the CDR3 is TGTGCCAGCAGCTTAAATGGCGGAGTCTCCTACAATGAGCAGTTCTTC.

The chain carries TRBV6-5 and TRBJ1-1; no clear D gene. The CDR3 spans 13 residues. Germline V gene data show CDR1 as MNHEY and CDR2 as SVGAGI. V was clipped by 7 bases and J by 1 base, with 10 bases between them. CDR3 DNA: TGTGCCAGCACCCAACGGGAGAACACTGAAGCTTTCTTT. As protein: CASTQRENTEAFF.

V is TRBV18 and J is TRBJ2-1, with 9 bases lining up with TRBD1. Germline assignment: CDR1 KGHSH and CDR2 LQKENI. This CDR3 spans 13 amino acids. The ends lost 4 bases at V and 6 bases at J; junction bases unmatched: 1. The CDR3 DNA reads as TGTGCCAGCTCACGGACAGGGGTCAATGAGCAGTTCTTC. Its protein product is CASSRTGVNEQFF.

The V call is TRBV27, the J call TRBJ2-2; maybe TRBD1 (6 bases). This CDR3 region has 15 residues. Germline values: CDR1 MNHEY, CDR2 SMNVEV (reference sequence). V lost 6 bases and J 0 bases, leaving 11 bases between the germline ends. CDR3 residues: CASRLGGSNTGELFF. The CDR3, as DNA: TGTGCCAGCAGGCTAGGGGGATCGAACACCGGGGAGCTGTTTTTT.